The 25 T cell receptor beta chains presented below share a single source sample, sequenced in a study of early T cells in non-severe SARS-CoV-2 infection. TCRdb itself ran the 5' RACE reads through MiXCR, one entry per CDR3 protein. The table lists approximately 30,000 distinct CDR3 sequences, around 7% of them singletons, with less than 15% in the top ten. This specimen was whole blood, taken at baseline. All receptors come from an adult who was a healthcare worker with PCR-confirmed SARS-CoV-2 infection or an uninfected control (not recorded which).

This clonotype is categorized as medium-sized. The chain carries TRBV7-2 and TRBJ2-7; D is uncertain. The CDR3 is 14 amino acids. CDR1 SGHTA and CDR2 FQGNSA come from the germline V gene. Deletions cut 1 base from V and 1 base from J, with 8 bases between. In nucleotides, the CDR3 is TGTGCCAGCAGCTTAGGGTCTGGGTCCTACGAGCAGTACGTC. Protein: CASSLGSGSYEQYV.

This clonotype came up many times. The rearrangement joins TRBV2 to TRBJ2-1; 9 nucleotides line up with TRBD2. The V gene end was trimmed by 4 bases and the J gene end by 6 bases; junction bases not matched to a gene: 7. CDR1 is SNHLY, CDR2 FYNNEI, per germline. This CDR3 comprises 15 residues. Here the CDR3 reads CASSGAERGANEQFF. DNA for the CDR3: TGTGCCAGCAGTGGTGCTGAGCGGGGGGCCAATGAGCAGTTCTTC. Full variable domain (remainder filled in from reference TRBV2 and TRBJ2-1): EPEVTQTPSHQVTQMGQEVILRCVPISNHLYFYWYRQILGQKVEFLVSFYNNEISEKSEIFDDQFSVERPDGSNFTLKIRSTKLEDSAMYFCASSGAERGANEQFFGPGTRLTVL.

This clonotype appeared a few times. This rearrangement joins TRBV9 to TRBJ2-5; a weak D match, TRBD2 (6 bases). The CDR3 is 15 residues long. Trimming cost V 3 bases and J 6 bases, with 18 bases left between them. Germline CDR1 SGDLS, CDR2 YYNGEE. CDR3 residues: CASSEGLGGIQTQYF. The DNA of the CDR3 is TGTGCCAGCAGCGAGGGACTCGGAGGGATACAGACCCAGTACTTC.

This clonotype was seen only a few times. The rearrangement joins TRBV12-3 or TRBV12-4 to TRBJ1-1, with D hard to call. The CDR3 is 15 amino acids. Trimming removed 3 bases at V and 1 base at J, with 12 bases between. The CDR3 nucleotides are TGTGCCAGCAGTTTGAGGACGTCTTCGAACACTGAAGCTTTCTTT. Translated, it gives CASSLRTSSNTEAFF.

The chain employs TRBV9 and TRBJ1-2; TRBD1 is a possible D gene (5 bases). The CDR3 totals 16 residues. Trimming cost V 0 bases and J 1 base, with 13 bases left between them. CDR1 is SGDLS and CDR2 is YYNGEE in the germline V gene. The CDR3 bases are TGTGCCAGCAGCGTAGCCCTTCCAGACAGTAACTATGGCTACACCTTC. Translated, it gives CASSVALPDSNYGYTF. The entire variable domain, with the rest obtained from reference TRBV9 and TRBJ1-2, is as follows: DSGVTQTPKHLITATGQRVTLRCSPRSGDLSVYWYQQSLDQGLQFLIQYYNGEERAKGNILERFSAQQFPDLHSELNLSSLELGDSALYFCASSVALPDSNYGYTFGSGTRLTVV.

This clonotype was detected a few times. The rearrangement links TRBV18 to TRBJ2-3, with unresolved D. The CDR3 is made up of 14 amino acids. Per germline, CDR1 KGHSH and CDR2 LQKENI. Trimming stripped 0 bases from V and 6 bases from J, with 10 bases between. CDR3 amino acids: CASSPPPPADTQYF. The CDR3 DNA follows: TGTGCCAGCTCACCACCCCCACCCGCGGATACGCAGTATTTT.

The chain is built from TRBV4-3 and TRBJ2-7; TRBD2 aligns across 9 bases. CDR3 length: 15 residues. The J segment lost 2 bases and the V segment lost 1 base, leaving 3 bases of the junction unmatched. Germline V gene sequence: CDR1 LGHNA, CDR2 YSLEER. This CDR3 is CASSQAAGGPYEQYF. Here the CDR3 DNA reads TGCGCCAGCAGCCAAGCGGCGGGAGGGCCCTACGAGCAGTACTTC.

The table lists this clonotype with many counts. The chain couples TRBV7-3 to TRBJ2-7, with TRBD2 matching over 10 bases. V was pared by 1 base and J by 2 bases, with 2 bases of the junction left unmatched. This CDR3 has 15 amino acids. Germline CDR1 SGHTA, CDR2 FQGTGA. The CDR3 DNA sequence: TGTGCCAGCAGCTTAATAGCGGGAGGCCCCTACGAGCAGTACTTC. Translation: CASSLIAGGPYEQYF.

This clonotype showed up just a few times. The rearrangement links TRBV6-2 or TRBV6-3 to TRBJ2-3; possible D gene TRBD2, 6 bases. V was pared by 6 bases and J by 3 bases, with 19 bases between. The CDR3 contains 16 residues. Germline-derived CDR1 and CDR2 are MNHEY and SVGEGT. CDR3 coding DNA: TGTGCCAGCAGCACCCCGTACCAGCGGGCAACAGATACGCAGTATTTT. Protein product: CASSTPYQRATDTQYF.

This clonotype was seen at least ten times. CDR3 sequence reads: CASGIIRDVYNEQFF. The CDR3 bases are TGTGCTAGTGGCATTATCCGGGACGTATACAATGAGCAGTTCTTC. The chain links TRBV12-5 to TRBJ2-1; TRBD1 or TRBD2 may be the D gene (5 bases each). Germline V lookup: CDR1 LGHNT, CDR2 FRNRAP. Trimming took off 6 bases at V and 4 bases at J, with 16 bases between the two ends. The CDR3 covers 15 residues.

This clonotype has a handful of counts. This chain joins TRBV10-2 and TRBJ2-7; D gene ambiguous. This CDR3 is built from 12 residues. The V end lost 2 bases, the J end lost 6 bases, and 8 bases lay between the germline ends. Germline V gene sequence: CDR1 WSHSY, CDR2 SAAADI. CDR3 loop: CASSEQHGEQYF. In DNA form, the CDR3 reads TGCGCCAGCAGTGAGCAGCATGGCGAGCAGTACTTC.

This chain uses TRBV12-5 with TRBJ1-3; D perhaps matches TRBD1 (5 bases). Looked up from germline, CDR1 is LGHNT and CDR2 is FRNRAP. V lost 0 bases and J lost 4, with 16 bases in between. The CDR3 sequence is 17 residues long. Here the CDR3 DNA reads TGTGCTAGTGGTTTGGTATCGAAGGGGTCAGAAGGAAACACCATATATTTT. Translation: CASGLVSKGSEGNTIYF.

This clonotype was detected only a few times. The chain carries TRBV20-1 and TRBJ2-3; 9 nucleotides agree with TRBD2. The V segment lost 7 bases and the J segment 2 bases; nucleotides outside the gene matches: 7. The length of the CDR3 is 14 residues. Per the germline V gene, CDR1 is DFQATT and CDR2 is SNEGSKA (reference sequence). The CDR3 sequence is CSVYGTSNTDTQYF. The DNA for the CDR3 is TGCAGTGTTTACGGGACTAGCAACACAGATACGCAGTATTTT.

This clonotype showed up many times. This rearrangement joins TRBV11-2 to TRBJ1-1; D is unclear. Trimming pared 3 bases from V and 0 bases from J, leaving 8 bases between. The germline gives CDR1 SGHAT, CDR2 FQNNGV. This CDR3 has 14 amino acids. CDR3 bases: TGTGCCAGCAGCTTCTCCGGGATGAACACTGAAGCTTTCTTT. Protein product: CASSFSGMNTEAFF.

This clonotype was seen repeatedly, ten times or more. This rearrangement joins TRBV7-9 to TRBJ2-1, with D maybe TRBD2 (6 bases). Trimming took off 7 bases at V and 9 bases at J, with 16 bases between the two ends. This CDR3 contains 13 residues. Germline values: CDR1 SEHNR, CDR2 FQNEAQ (reference sequence). The CDR3 loop is CASTPRGGTEQFF. The CDR3 DNA sequence: TGTGCCAGCACCCCGAGGGGCGGGACTGAGCAGTTCTTC. The full variable domain, with the rest looked up from reference TRBV7-9 and TRBJ2-1, is DTGVSQNPRHKITKRGQNVTFRCDPISEHNRLYWYRQTLGQGPEFLTYFQNEAQLEKSRLLSDRFSAERPKGSFSTLEIQRTEQGDSAMYLCASTPRGGTEQFFGPGTRLTVL.

This clonotype was seen repeatedly, ten times or more. CDR3 nucleotide sequence: TGTGCCAGCAGTTTAGGAATCAACACTGAAGCTTTCTTT. It is translated as CASSLGINTEAFF. This chain uses TRBV27 with TRBJ1-1; D gene ambiguous. V lost 2 bases, J lost 2 bases, and 6 bases lay in between. The germline V gene has CDR1 MNHEY and CDR2 SMNVEV (reference sequence). This CDR3 comprises 13 residues.

The rearrangement uses TRBV7-2 and TRBJ2-1; D gene ambiguous. CDR1 and CDR2 from the germline V gene are SGHTA and FQGNSA. V was pared by 3 bases and J by 12 bases, with 15 bases between. The CDR3 consists of 13 residues. The DNA of the CDR3 is TGTGCCAGCAGCTTTCCCGGAGTCTTCGGGCAGTTCTTC. It translates to CASSFPGVFGQFF.

There are many counts of this clonotype. V usage is TRBV29-1 and J usage is TRBJ2-1; 9 bases match TRBD2. Germline values: CDR1 SQVTM, CDR2 ANQGSEA. V was clipped by 0 bases and J by 4 bases; unmatched bases: 4. The CDR3 is 15 amino acids. In DNA, the CDR3 is TGCAGCGTTGAAGATCCGGGACTAGCTTACAATGAGCAGTTCTTC. Protein product: CSVEDPGLAYNEQFF.

This clonotype was recorded many times. The chain is built from TRBV9 and TRBJ2-5; D is possibly TRBD1 (5 bases). Trimming took off 0 bases at V and 3 bases at J, with 15 bases between the two ends. This CDR3 comprises 16 residues. Germline V gene sequence: CDR1 SGDLS, CDR2 YYNGEE. This chain's CDR3 is CASSVGAGPMEETQYF. CDR3 DNA: TGTGCCAGCAGCGTAGGTGCAGGGCCGATGGAAGAGACCCAGTACTTC.

This clonotype was detected many times. CDR3 sequence: CASSYEGVYTDTQYF. In nucleotides, the CDR3 is TGTGCCAGCAGTTACGAGGGCGTCTACACAGATACGCAGTATTTT. J is TRBJ2-3 and V is TRBV6-2 or TRBV6-3; perhaps TRBD2 as D (5 bases). Per the germline V gene, CDR1 is MNHEY and CDR2 is SVGEGT. With 2 bases removed from V and 2 bases from J, the gap between germline ends came to 11 bases. The CDR3 consists of 15 residues.

This clonotype showed up just a few times. The rearrangement joins TRBV13 to TRBJ1-6, with 10 nucleotides matching TRBD1. Germline lookup yields CDR1 PRHDT and CDR2 FYEKMQ (reference sequence). The J segment lost 7 bases and the V segment lost 5 bases, leaving 11 bases of the junction unmatched. The CDR3 sequence is 17 residues long. The CDR3 DNA is TGTGCCAGCAGCGAGACGGGACAGGGGTTAGGAAATTCACCCCTCCACTTT. Translation gives CASSETGQGLGNSPLHF.

The chain is built from TRBV6-2 or TRBV6-3 and TRBJ2-1; TRBD2 matches at 7 bases. The CDR3 is made up of 17 amino acids. Germline CDR1 reads MNHEY; CDR2 reads SVGEGT. With V trimmed by 7 bases and J by 3 bases, 15 bases remained unmatched. The CDR3 bases are TGTGCCAGCACCCAATGGGGTGCGGGAGCTCGCTACAATGAGCAGTTCTTC. Translating it yields CASTQWGAGARYNEQFF.

This clonotype was recorded at least ten times. The V call is TRBV6-5, the J call TRBJ2-6; 9 bases are shared with TRBD1. J lost 3 bases, V lost 2 bases, and 8 bases had no gene match. Germline V CDR1 and CDR2: MNHEY, SVGAGI. CDR3 length: 18 amino acids. This CDR3 is CASSYEGQGGFGANVLTF. The CDR3 DNA reads TGTGCCAGCAGTTACGAGGGACAGGGTGGCTTTGGGGCCAACGTCCTGACTTTC.

This clonotype was detected only a few times. The chain couples TRBV6-5 to TRBJ2-7; D unclear. The CDR3 runs 18 residues. V dropped 2 bases and J dropped 7 bases, with 27 bases sitting between them. Germline CDR1 reads MNHEY; CDR2 reads SVGAGI. The CDR3: CASSYLSGVERSIREQYF. CDR3 nucleotides: TGTGCCAGCAGTTACCTCTCGGGTGTGGAGCGTTCCATACGAGAGCAGTACTTC.

This clonotype was observed at least ten times. The chain carries TRBV5-1 and TRBJ2-1; 7 nucleotides line up with TRBD1. Per germline, CDR1 SGHRS and CDR2 YFSETQ. CDR3 length: 15 amino acids. V shed 5 bases, J shed 2 bases, and the junction held 7 bases outside the gene matches. The CDR3 sequence is CASRAGGYPYNEQFF. In nucleotides, the CDR3 is TGCGCCAGCAGAGCAGGGGGTTACCCCTACAATGAGCAGTTCTTC.